These T cell receptor beta chains were read from a single sample in a study of monozygotic twins with inflammatory bowel disease. TCRdb derives one entry per CDR3 protein from the 5' RACE reads, leaving out DNA. The sample totals some 150,000 distinct CDR3 sequences. Sample: blood. These receptors originate from a human donor with ulcerative colitis or Crohn's disease, or a healthy co-twin of an affected twin (not recorded which). CDR3s include the opening cysteine and the closing phenylalanine or tryptophan.

j_call: TRBJ2-1
v_call: TRBV5-1
cdr3_aa: CASSSFESSYNEQFF

j_call: TRBJ1-5
v_call: TRBV12-3/TRBV12-4
cdr3_aa: CASRTDRGGNQPQHF

j_call: TRBJ1-2
v_call: TRBV4-1
cdr3_aa: CASRPGQTNYGYTF

j_call: TRBJ2-3
v_call: TRBV24-1
cdr3_aa: CATSDLKLGGSDTQYF

j_call: TRBJ2-7
v_call: TRBV12-3/TRBV12-4
cdr3_aa: CACRGAGASSYEQYF

j_call: TRBJ1-5
v_call: TRBV20-1
cdr3_aa: CSAGTDSNQPQHF

j_call: TRBJ2-7
v_call: TRBV7-3
cdr3_aa: CASSPFPADYEQYF

j_call: TRBJ1-4
v_call: TRBV5-1
cdr3_aa: CASSLGLQGENEKLFF

j_call: TRBJ2-1
v_call: TRBV20-1
cdr3_aa: CSATPSGPIEFF

j_call: TRBJ2-1
v_call: TRBV7-3
cdr3_aa: CASSLRGQGGNEQFF

j_call: TRBJ1-6
v_call: TRBV5-1
cdr3_aa: CASSVGQGNTPLHF

j_call: TRBJ1-6
v_call: TRBV5-1
cdr3_aa: CASSRDGAGDSPLHF

j_call: TRBJ2-2
v_call: TRBV5-6
cdr3_aa: CASSLIRQGQFGELFF

j_call: TRBJ1-5
v_call: TRBV15
cdr3_aa: CATSSTQMQGPTTSQHF

j_call: TRBJ2-2
v_call: TRBV6-6
cdr3_aa: CASSPSTGELFF

j_call: TRBJ2-1
v_call: TRBV7-9
cdr3_aa: CASSLGPGEGSYNEQFF

j_call: TRBJ1-5
v_call: TRBV20-1
cdr3_aa: CSAPATGVRPQHF

j_call: TRBJ2-2
v_call: TRBV24-1
cdr3_aa: CATSDLTDRGRTGELFF

j_call: TRBJ2-7
v_call: TRBV18
cdr3_aa: CASSPSGRPNYEQYF

j_call: TRBJ2-6
v_call: TRBV5-1
cdr3_aa: CASSWDSYSGANVLTF

j_call: TRBJ2-1
v_call: TRBV5-5
cdr3_aa: CASSLRDYNEQFF

j_call: TRBJ2-1
v_call: TRBV12-3/TRBV12-4
cdr3_aa: CASSQSTRSEQFF

j_call: TRBJ2-1
v_call: TRBV18
cdr3_aa: CASSPTREGHNEQFF

j_call: TRBJ1-1
v_call: TRBV4-3
cdr3_aa: CASSWDRENTEAFF

j_call: TRBJ1-5
v_call: TRBV20-1
cdr3_aa: CSVHTGAALQPQHF

j_call: TRBJ2-7
v_call: TRBV5-1
cdr3_aa: CASSSMDSAYEQYF

j_call: TRBJ1-5
v_call: TRBV28
cdr3_aa: CASRDDRSNQPQHF

j_call: TRBJ1-1
v_call: TRBV5-1
cdr3_aa: CASSLVPRNTEAFF